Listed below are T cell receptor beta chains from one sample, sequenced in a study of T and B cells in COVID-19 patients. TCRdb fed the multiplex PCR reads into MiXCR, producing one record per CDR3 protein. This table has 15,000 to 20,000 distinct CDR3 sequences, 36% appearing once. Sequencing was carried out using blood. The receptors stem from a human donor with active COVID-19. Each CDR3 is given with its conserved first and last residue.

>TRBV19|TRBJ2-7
CASSTGTVSYEQYF
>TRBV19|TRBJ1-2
CASSPRTLSGGYTF
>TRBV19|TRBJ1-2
CASSMSRQARNYGYTF
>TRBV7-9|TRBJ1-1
CASSLVRTEAFF
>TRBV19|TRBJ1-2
CASSFPWDGYGYTF
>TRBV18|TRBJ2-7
CASSDDIPYEQYF
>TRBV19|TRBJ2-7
CASSIGGYEQYF
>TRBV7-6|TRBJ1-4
CASSLGGQAFNEKLFF
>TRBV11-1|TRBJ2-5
CASSLEASGQETQYF
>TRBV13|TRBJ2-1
CASSPIRGRVSYNEQFF
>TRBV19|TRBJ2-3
CASSPRGGAADTQYF
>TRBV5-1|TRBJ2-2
CASSNSTSGGTNTGELFF
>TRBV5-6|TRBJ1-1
CASSLEYTEAFF
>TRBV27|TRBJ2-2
CASHSTGKTGELFF
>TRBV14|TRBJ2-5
CASSLAKGWSRGTQYF
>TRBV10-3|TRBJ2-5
CAISEGRKGVETQYF
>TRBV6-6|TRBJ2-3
CASSRGVGTPTDTQYF
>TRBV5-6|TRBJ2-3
CASEFFIWGDSTDTQYF
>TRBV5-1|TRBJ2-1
CASSLARDFSYNEQFF
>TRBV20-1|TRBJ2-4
CSARGAGLAGGPDIQYF
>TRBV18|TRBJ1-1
CASSLHSEAVTEAFF
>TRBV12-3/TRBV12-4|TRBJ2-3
CASQARTVQDTQYF
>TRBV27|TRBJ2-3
CASSFHRKDTQYF
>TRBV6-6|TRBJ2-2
CASSYAQGAAGELFF
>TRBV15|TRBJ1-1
CATSSERGLFTEAFF
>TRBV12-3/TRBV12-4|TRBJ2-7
CASSTFQGSYEQYF
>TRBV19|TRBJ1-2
CATGPDYTF
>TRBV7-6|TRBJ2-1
CASSLALTLAGGRSEQFF
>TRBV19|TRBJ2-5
CASSIGGTNAETQYF
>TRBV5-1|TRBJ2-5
CASSLVGGETQYF
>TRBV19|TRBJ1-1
CASSFRNTEAFF
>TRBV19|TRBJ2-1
CASKTPASGYNEQFF
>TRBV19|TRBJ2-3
CASTPGGRLTDTQYF
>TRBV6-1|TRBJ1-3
CASKAGPSSGNTIYF
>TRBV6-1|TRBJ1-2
CASGGQPFYGYTF
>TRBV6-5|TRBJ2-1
CASSLTPSYNEQFF
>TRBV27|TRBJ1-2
CASSLSWGTGQDGYTF
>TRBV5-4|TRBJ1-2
CASSQTGYGYTF
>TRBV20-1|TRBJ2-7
CSAREAGYSYEQYF
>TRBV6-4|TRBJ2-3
CASSVSSGLDTQYF
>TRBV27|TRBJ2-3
CASSVRQGYTDTQYF
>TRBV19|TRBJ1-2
CASSPPGQGARGYTF
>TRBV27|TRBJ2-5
CASSSLQQETQYF
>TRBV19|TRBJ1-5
CASRIQGGQPQHF
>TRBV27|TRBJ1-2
CASSLAGGGGYTF
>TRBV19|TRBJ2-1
CASSSSSGGNNEQFF
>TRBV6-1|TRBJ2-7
CASSGSYSYEQYF
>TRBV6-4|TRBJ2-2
CAISDSSGGAPTGELFF
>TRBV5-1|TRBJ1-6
CASSPRGLRGYNSPLHF
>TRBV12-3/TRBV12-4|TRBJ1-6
CASSYDRVESPLHF
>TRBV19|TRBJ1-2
CASSAGSQWQNYGYTF
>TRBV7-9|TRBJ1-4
CASSVGGTANEKLFF
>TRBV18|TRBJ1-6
CASSPGNSPLHF
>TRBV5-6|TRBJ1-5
CASSGWGTDGNQPQHF
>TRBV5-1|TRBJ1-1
CASSLQGPEAFF